Below are 19 T cell receptor beta chains sequenced from a single sample in a study of blood T cell repertoires in COVID-19 (dated by TCRdb to the early 2020s). Receptor amplification or capture employed the immunoSEQ multiplex PCR assay. Here the immuneACCESS table is served through TCRdb, limited to in-frame sequences with V and J called. Missing clones are a known gap in these copies; in checked studies unresolved V genes cover under half, and the rest lacks a known reason. This sample comprises around 100,000 clones, approximately 89% of them detected only once. The ten biggest clones cover under 20% of the sample. Sequencing input: peripheral blood. The source of these receptors is a woman over 75 in a cohort sampled during active COVID-19.

The V gene is TRBV5-1, the J gene TRBJ2-5; 9 positions match TRBD2. V lost 0 bases, J lost 1 base, and 1 base stayed unmatched. This CDR3 contains 15 residues. Germline CDR1 and CDR2: SGHRS and YFSETQ. The CDR3 loop is CASSLGTSAQETQYF. In DNA, the CDR3 is TGCGCCAGCAGCTTGGGGACTAGCGCCCAAGAGACCCAGTACTTC.

This clone is a singleton in its sample. The rearrangement uses TRBV7-3 and TRBJ2-2, with D unclear. V was clipped by 6 bases and J by 4 bases, with 9 bases between them. This CDR3 contains 13 residues. Looked up from germline, CDR1 is SGHTA and CDR2 is FQGTGA. Here the CDR3 DNA reads TGTGCCAGCAGTCCTCTAGGCACCGGGGAGCTGTTTTTT. Protein: CASSPLGTGELFF.

The V and J genes are TRBV12-2 and TRBJ2-5; TRBD2 is the table's D call and was not checked against the DNA. TRBV12-2 is reported as a pseudogene. This CDR3 region has 17 residues. Written as DNA, the CDR3 is TGTGCAAGTCGCTTAGGGGACTATGGGACGCCCCAAGAGACCCAGTACTTC. It codes for CASRLGDYGTPQETQYF.

In its sample, this clone was seen once. This chain links TRBV12-3 or TRBV12-4 with TRBJ2-1; possible D gene TRBD2, 5 bases. The V end lost 3 bases, the J end lost 9 bases, and 12 bases lay between the germline ends. The CDR3 has 13 amino acids. The CDR3: CASSFKARGEQFF. The CDR3 DNA sequence: TGTGCCAGCAGTTTTAAAGCACGGGGTGAGCAGTTCTTC.

The chain links TRBV7-2 to TRBJ2-3, with 11 bases lining up with TRBD2. V shed 4 bases, J shed 5 bases, and the junction held 11 bases outside the gene matches. CDR1 SGHTA and CDR2 FQGNSA come from the germline V gene. The CDR3 contains 17 residues. Here the CDR3 DNA reads TGTGCCAGCAGCTCGATCCTAGCGGGAGGCCGCGGAGATACGCAGTATTTT. This sequence encodes CASSSILAGGRGDTQYF.

The gene calls are TRBV6-2 or TRBV6-3 and TRBJ2-7, with D possibly matching TRBD1 (6 bases). The CDR3 runs to 15 residues. Trimming took off 4 bases at V and 3 bases at J, with 16 bases between the two ends. CDR1 and CDR2 (germline): MNHEY, SVGEGT. For the CDR3, the DNA is TGTGCCAGCAGTTCCTCTAAAGGGGGTATCTACGAGCAGTACTTC. This encodes CASSSSKGGIYEQYF.

The chain carries TRBV4-1 and TRBJ1-2; weak D call: TRBD1 (5 bases). CDR3 length: 15 amino acids. V was shortened by 1 base and J by 8 bases, with 17 bases between the two germline ends. The germline gives CDR1 MGHRA, CDR2 YSYEKL. CDR3 sequence (DNA): TGCGCCAGCAGCCAAGGAGTATGGGGGGGTGGCGGCTACACCTTC. It specifies CASSQGVWGGGGYTF.

The chain carries TRBV12-3 or TRBV12-4 and TRBJ2-3; perhaps TRBD1 as D (6 bases). With 6 bases removed from V and 1 base from J, the gap between germline ends came to 8 bases. The CDR3 consists of 13 residues. The chain's CDR3 is CASRRQGTDTQYF. The CDR3 nucleotides are TGTGCCAGCAGACGACAGGGCACAGATACGCAGTATTTT.

This rearrangement joins TRBV25-1 to TRBJ1-6; D perhaps matches TRBD1 (5 bases). CDR1 is MGHDK and CDR2 is SYGVNS in the germline V gene. V lost 2 bases to trimming and J lost 6 bases, with 8 bases between them. The CDR3 extends over 14 amino acids. The CDR3 loop reads CASSEDSFNSPLHF. In DNA, the CDR3 is TGTGCCAGCAGTGAAGACAGCTTTAATTCACCCCTCCACTTT.

The rearrangement uses TRBV21-1 and TRBJ1-1. TRBV21-1 is a listed pseudogene. This CDR3 has 14 residues. The chain's CDR3 is CASSKEYGNTEAFF. CDR3 bases: TGTGCCAGCAGCAAAGAGTACGGGAACACTGAAGCTTTCTTT.

The chain links TRBV24-1 to TRBJ2-2, with D possibly matching TRBD2 (5 bases). The germline CDR1 and CDR2 sequences are KGHDR and SFDVKD. V gave up 6 bases and J gave up 2 bases, with 18 bases separating them. The CDR3 runs to 17 residues. The CDR3 coding sequence is TGTGCCACCAGTCTCTACCGGGGAGCAGGTAACACCGGGGAGCTGTTTTTT. This encodes CATSLYRGAGNTGELFF.

The chain uses TRBV30 and TRBJ1-1; the D gene is possibly TRBD1 (6 bases). Trimming removed 4 bases at V and 11 bases at J, with 20 bases between. The germline gives CDR1 GTSNPN, CDR2 SVGIG (reference sequence). This CDR3 has 13 amino acids. The CDR3 region is CAWIPGGGQRAFF. The CDR3 DNA reads TGTGCCTGGATCCCTGGCGGGGGCCAGAGGGCTTTCTTT.

This clone turned up a few times. The V call is TRBV9, the J call TRBJ1-1; 8 bases line up with TRBD1. The CDR3 loop spans 14 amino acids. The germline V gene encodes CDR1 SGDLS and CDR2 YYNGEE. J lost 4 bases, V lost 6 bases, and 8 bases had no gene match. For the CDR3, the DNA is TGTGCCAGCAACCAGGCAGGGGGCGGCACTGAAGCTTTCTTT. Translated, it gives CASNQAGGGTEAFF.

This clone appeared a few times. The genes are TRBV18 and TRBJ1-1; 8 bases line up with TRBD1. The germline CDR1 and CDR2 sequences are KGHSH and LQKENI. The CDR3 sequence is 15 residues long. Trimming took 0 bases from V and 9 from J; bases not matched to a gene: 9. CDR3 region: CASSPPAGQGEKAFF. CDR3 nucleotide sequence: TGTGCCAGCTCACCACCGGCTGGACAGGGTGAGAAAGCTTTCTTT.

This clone was found once. Within the sample, other DNA sequences also encode this same CDR3. The chain joins TRBV19 to TRBJ1-1, with D perhaps TRBD1 (6 bases). Germline V gene sequence: CDR1 LNHDA, CDR2 SQIVND (reference sequence). This CDR3 contains 13 residues. V lost 6 bases to trimming and J lost 0 bases, with 8 bases between them. The CDR3 sequence is CASRGQLNTEAFF. The CDR3 DNA reads as TGTGCCAGTAGAGGACAGTTGAACACTGAAGCTTTCTTT.

The J gene is TRBJ1-1, the V gene TRBV11-2; 8 bases are a match to TRBD1. The trim removed 3 bases at V and 8 bases at J, leaving 5 bases unmatched. This CDR3 is built from 13 residues. CDR1 is SGHAT, CDR2 FQNNGV, per germline. CDR3 DNA: TGTGCCAGCAGCTTTCGGTCAGGGGGCGAAGCTTTCTTT. Protein product: CASSFRSGGEAFF.

The CDR3 sequence is CASSYKQGTTEAFF. In DNA, the CDR3 is TGTGCCAGTAGCTACAAACAGGGAACCACTGAAGCTTTCTTT. J is TRBJ1-1 and V is TRBV19; a weak D match, TRBD1 (6 bases). Germline values: CDR1 LNHDA, CDR2 SQIVND (reference sequence). CDR3 length equals 14 residues. V was pared by 6 bases and J by 4 bases, with 15 bases between.

The V call is TRBV3-1 (or the pseudogene TRBV3-2), the J call TRBJ1-4; D not resolved. The V gene's germline CDR1 is LGHDT and CDR2 YNNKEL (reference sequence). Trimming pared 0 bases from V and 8 bases from J, leaving 16 bases between. The CDR3 runs 16 residues. The CDR3 spells CASSQENGVLREKLFF. CDR3 coding DNA: TGTGCCAGCAGCCAAGAGAATGGAGTCCTGCGGGAAAAACTGTTTTTT.

This chain uses TRBV28 with TRBJ2-7; 7 nucleotides align to TRBD1. The CDR3 is made up of 14 amino acids. Unmatched junction bases numbered 6, after V lost 3 bases and J lost 4 bases. The germline gives CDR1 MDHEN, CDR2 SYDVKM. CDR3 bases: TGTGCCAGCAGTTTGGTAGGGGGCGCGTACGAGCAGTACTTC. It encodes CASSLVGGAYEQYF.